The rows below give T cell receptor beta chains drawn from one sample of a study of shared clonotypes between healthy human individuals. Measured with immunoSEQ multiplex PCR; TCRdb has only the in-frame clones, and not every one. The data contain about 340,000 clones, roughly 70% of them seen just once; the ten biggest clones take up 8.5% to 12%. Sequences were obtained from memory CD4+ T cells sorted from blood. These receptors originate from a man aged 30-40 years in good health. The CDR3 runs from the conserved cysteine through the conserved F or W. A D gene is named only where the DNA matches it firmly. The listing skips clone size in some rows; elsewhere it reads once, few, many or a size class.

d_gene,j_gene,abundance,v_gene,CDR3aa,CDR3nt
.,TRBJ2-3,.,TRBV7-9,CASSTARRTDTQYF,TGTGCCAGCAGCACTGCTAGGCGCACAGATACGCAGTATTTT
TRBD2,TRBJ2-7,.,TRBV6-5,CASKIGTSGSYEQYF,TGTGCCAGCAAGATAGGGACTAGCGGCTCCTACGAGCAGTACTTC
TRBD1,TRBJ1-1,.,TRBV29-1,CSVGGTGGYEAFF,TGCAGCGTTGGCGGGACAGGGGGCTACGAAGCTTTCTTT
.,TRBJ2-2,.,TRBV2,CASCWDTGELFF,TGTGCCAGCTGTTGGGACACCGGGGAGCTGTTTTTT
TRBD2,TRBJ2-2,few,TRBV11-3,CASSPTSGRGELFF,TGTGCCAGCAGCCCGACTAGCGGGAGGGGGGAGCTGTTTTTT
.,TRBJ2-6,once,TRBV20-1,CSASDYNVLTF,TGCAGTGCTTCCGATTACAACGTCCTGACTTTC
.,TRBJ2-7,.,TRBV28,CASSLTGSSYEQYF,TGTGCCAGCAGTTTGACCGGGAGCTCCTACGAGCAGTACTTC
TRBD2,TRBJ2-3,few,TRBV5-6,CASRTRAGGEDTQYF,TGTGCCAGCAGGACCCGGGCGGGAGGAGAAGATACGCAGTATTTT
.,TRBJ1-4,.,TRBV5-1,CASSLAGAGEKLFF,TGCGCCAGCAGCTTGGCGGGGGCGGGCGAAAAACTGTTTTTT
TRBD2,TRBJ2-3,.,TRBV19,CASSIGQSGADTQYF,TGTGCCAGTAGTATCGGACAAAGCGGGGCAGATACGCAGTATTTT
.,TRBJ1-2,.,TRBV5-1,CASRGSGTQPGYTF,TGCGCCAGCAGGGGCTCCGGGACGCAACCGGGCTACACCTTC